A single sample is the source of the 10 T cell receptor beta chains below, sequenced in a study of T cells in Graves' hyperthyroidism and ophthalmopathy. Amplified TCR beta CDR3 regions came from RNA transcripts. HTBI primers were used for first-round RT-PCR of the TCR CDR3. TCRdb recomputed calls from the multiplex PCR reads with MiXCR, one row per CDR3 protein. This sample has 620,000 or so distinct CDR3 sequences, with approximately 14% found just once. The sequenced sample was blood. The source of these receptors is a woman aged 45 to 65 with Graves' ophthalmopathy.

This clonotype was seen at least ten times. This chain uses TRBV7-3 with TRBJ2-5; D ambiguous. V was cut by 5 bases and J by 2 bases, with 15 bases left in between. The CDR3 has 15 amino acids. Germline V gene data show CDR1 as SGHTA and CDR2 as FQGTGA. The CDR3 nucleotides read TGTGCCAGCAGCCCTTCGTATGGATCTCAAGAGACCCAGTACTTC. This translates into CASSPSYGSQETQYF.

This clonotype has more than one count but fewer than ten. This chain joins TRBV2 and TRBJ1-5, with D possibly being TRBD1 (5 bases). Germline CDR1 reads SNHLY; CDR2 reads FYNNEI. Trimming took 5 bases from V and 4 from J, leaving 24 bases between them. The length of the CDR3 is 18 residues. CDR3 in amino acids: CASSLSIFTAGANQPQHF. CDR3 bases: TGTGCCAGCAGTTTATCTATCTTTACAGCCGGGGCAAATCAGCCCCAGCATTTT.

This clonotype was seen a handful of times. This chain uses TRBV19 with TRBJ2-1; no definite D call. With 4 bases removed from V and 5 bases from J, the gap between germline ends came to 9 bases. Germline-derived CDR1 and CDR2 are LNHDA and SQIVND (reference sequence). The CDR3 spans 13 residues. DNA of the CDR3: TGTGCCAGTAGTAAGGCAGTCAACAATGAGCAGTTCTTC. This codes for CASSKAVNNEQFF.

This clonotype has at least ten counts. The chain recombines TRBV28 with TRBJ1-1, with D tentatively TRBD1 (5 bases). Trimming left V 4 bases short and J 10 bases short, with 16 bases between. The CDR3 covers 13 residues. CDR1 and CDR2 (germline): MDHEN, SYDVKM. The CDR3 loop reads CASSSSRDRGAFF. Here the CDR3 DNA reads TGTGCCAGCAGTTCATCGCGGGACCGGGGAGCTTTCTTT.

This clonotype was seen at least ten times. CDR3 coding DNA: TGTGCCAGCAGTTTACCAGGGACCACTAACTATGGCTACACCTTC. Translated, it gives CASSLPGTTNYGYTF. J is TRBJ1-2 and V is TRBV12-3 or TRBV12-4; maybe TRBD1 (5 bases). With 2 bases removed from V and 0 bases from J, the gap between germline ends came to 10 bases. The CDR3 spans 15 residues.

This clonotype was picked up many times. The chain employs TRBV9 and TRBJ2-7; 12 positions match TRBD2. The CDR3 length is 15 residues. CDR1 and CDR2 from the germline V gene are SGDLS and YYNGEE. The V gene end was trimmed by 4 bases and the J gene end by 6 bases; junction bases not matched to a gene: 8. The CDR3: CASSSRLAGAGEQYF. The CDR3 region has the DNA TGTGCCAGCAGCTCGAGACTAGCGGGAGCGGGCGAGCAGTACTTC.

This clonotype was seen at least ten times. CDR3 region: CAIGPGGSNQPQHF. CDR3 nucleotide sequence: TGTGCCATCGGCCCTGGGGGTAGCAATCAGCCCCAGCATTTT. This chain uses TRBV10-3 with TRBJ1-5; a weak D match, TRBD1 (5 bases). This CDR3 spans 14 amino acids. CDR1 is ENHRY and CDR2 is SYGVKD in the germline V gene. Trimming took off 8 bases at V and 0 bases at J, with 11 bases between the two ends.

This clonotype was detected only a few times. The chain recombines TRBV13 with TRBJ2-2; the D is unclear. The CDR3 loop spans 16 amino acids. Between the trimmed V and J ends, which lost 1 base and 2 bases, there was a span of 11 bases. Germline values: CDR1 PRHDT, CDR2 FYEKMQ (reference sequence). The DNA for the CDR3 is TGTGCCAGCAGCTTAGTAGGAGATCCCAACACCGGGGAGCTGTTTTTT. Amino acid sequence: CASSLVGDPNTGELFF.

This clonotype was counted at least ten times. V and J are TRBV7-2 and TRBJ1-1; D possibly corresponds to TRBD1 (5 bases). V dropped 5 bases and J dropped 3 bases, with 16 bases sitting between them. CDR1 is SGHTA and CDR2 is FQGNSA in the germline V gene. The CDR3 consists of 15 residues. The CDR3 loop reads CASSLYKEGYTEAFF. The CDR3 DNA sequence: TGTGCCAGCAGCCTATACAAGGAGGGGTACACTGAAGCTTTCTTT.

This clonotype was observed at least ten times. The chain links TRBV29-1 to TRBJ2-3, with no clear D. The V gene lost 4 bases and the J gene lost 0 bases, with 17 bases spanning the gap. The CDR3 totals 16 residues. Germline CDR1 and CDR2: SQVTM and ANQGSEA. The CDR3 DNA reads TGCAGCGTTGTGATATACTCTCGCGGAAGCACAGATACGCAGTATTTT. Its translation is CSVVIYSRGSTDTQYF.